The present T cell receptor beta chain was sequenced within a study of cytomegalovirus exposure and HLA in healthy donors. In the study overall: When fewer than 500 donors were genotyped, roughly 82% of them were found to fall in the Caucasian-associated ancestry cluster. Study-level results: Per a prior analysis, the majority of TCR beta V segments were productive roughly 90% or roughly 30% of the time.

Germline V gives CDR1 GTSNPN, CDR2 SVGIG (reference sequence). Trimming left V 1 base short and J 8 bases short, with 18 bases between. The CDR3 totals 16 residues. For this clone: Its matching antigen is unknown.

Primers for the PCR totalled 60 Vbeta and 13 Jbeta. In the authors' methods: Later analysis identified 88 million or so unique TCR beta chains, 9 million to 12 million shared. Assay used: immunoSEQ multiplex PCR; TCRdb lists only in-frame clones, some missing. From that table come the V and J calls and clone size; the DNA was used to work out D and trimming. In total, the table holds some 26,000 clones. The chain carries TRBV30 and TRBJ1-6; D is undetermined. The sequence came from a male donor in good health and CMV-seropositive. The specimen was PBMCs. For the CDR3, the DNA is TGTGCCTGGAGTGCCGAGCCATCGGGTTCCTATTCACCCCTCCACTTT. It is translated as CAWSAEPSGSYSPLHF.